These 8 T cell receptor beta chains came from one sample sequenced in a study of OX40 agonist ivuxolimab in advanced cancers. TCRdb keeps only in-frame clones here, not all; method: immunoSEQ multiplex PCR. The data show about 62,000 clones, with 85% to 95% seen just once and roughly an eighth held by the top ten. Here the sequenced sample was CD4+ or CD8+ T cells sorted from blood, taken in a trial of the OX40 agonist ivuxolimab. These receptors all stem from an adult with an advanced solid tumor such as melanoma, head and neck, liver or kidney cancer.

V and J are TRBV9 and TRBJ2-7, with D possibly matching TRBD2 (6 bases). The CDR3 runs to 14 residues. Germline loops: CDR1 SGDLS, CDR2 YYNGEE. V lost 3 bases and J lost 2, with 12 bases in between. CDR3 residues: CASSGGLRAYEQYF. CDR3 coding DNA: TGTGCCAGCAGCGGGGGACTTAGGGCCTACGAGCAGTACTTC.

The genes are TRBV6-5 and TRBJ2-3; 7 bases fit TRBD1. The CDR3 is 15 amino acids. Losses at the gene ends were 2 bases for V and 2 bases for J; bases not matched to a gene: 4. Germline-derived CDR1 and CDR2 are MNHEY and SVGAGI. For the CDR3, the DNA is TGTGCCAGCAGTTACGGGACAGCAGACACAGATACGCAGTATTTT. It codes for CASSYGTADTDTQYF.

The chain has TRBV29-1 and TRBJ2-2, with 7 bases that match TRBD1. V lost 3 bases to trimming and J lost 5 bases; unmatched junction nucleotides: 12. The CDR3 consists of 16 residues. Per germline, CDR1 SQVTM and CDR2 ANQGSEA. The CDR3 protein is CSVEEEYRGRTGELFF. The CDR3 DNA reads as TGCAGCGTTGAGGAGGAATACAGGGGCCGTACCGGGGAGCTGTTTTTT.

The gene calls are TRBV14 and TRBJ2-1, with D hard to call. CDR3 length equals 12 residues. The germline CDR1 and CDR2 sequences are SGHDN and FVKESK. The V gene lost 4 bases and the J gene lost 7 bases, with 8 bases spanning the gap. Here the CDR3 reads CASSLLLNEQFF. CDR3 nucleotides: TGTGCCAGCAGCCTCCTTCTTAATGAGCAGTTCTTC. Drawing the rest from reference TRBV14 and TRBJ2-1, the complete variable domain is EAGVTQFPSHSVIEKGQTVTLRCDPISGHDNLYWYRRVMGKEIKFLLHFVKESKQDESGMPNNRFLAERTGGTYSTLKVQPAELEDSGVYFCASSLLLNEQFFGPGTRLTVL.

The genes are TRBV6-5 and TRBJ1-1; no firm D call. The CDR3 spans 12 residues. Germline CDR1 reads MNHEY; CDR2 reads SVGAGI. V was shortened by 7 bases and J by 10 bases, with 16 bases between the two germline ends. The CDR3 DNA is TGTGCCAGCATCCATCGCCATTTTGGAGCTTTCTTT. Protein: CASIHRHFGAFF.

V usage is TRBV4-1 and J usage is TRBJ2-7; 8 bases line up with TRBD1. The CDR3 runs to 16 residues. Per the germline V gene, CDR1 is MGHRA and CDR2 is YSYEKL. V gave up 2 bases and J gave up 3 bases; unmatched junction bases: 9. The CDR3 DNA sequence: TGCGCCAGCAGCCAACTTGCTGGGACAGGACACTACGAGCAGTACTTC. The encoded protein is CASSQLAGTGHYEQYF.

J is TRBJ2-7 and V is TRBV6-6, with D possibly TRBD2 on 5 matching bases. Deletions cut 5 bases from V and 0 bases from J, with 14 bases between. This CDR3 comprises 15 residues. Germline CDR1 and CDR2: MNHNY and SVGAGI (reference sequence). The chain's CDR3 is CASSPQGAVSYEQYF. The CDR3 region has the DNA TGTGCCAGCAGTCCCCAAGGAGCGGTCTCCTACGAGCAGTACTTC.

The rearrangement uses TRBV5-6 and TRBJ2-7; tentatively, D is TRBD2 (5 bases). Trimming left V 4 bases short and J 2 bases short, with 13 bases between. The V gene's germline CDR1 is SGHDT and CDR2 YYEEEE. This CDR3 has 14 residues. The CDR3 sequence: CASSEGRYTYEQYF. The CDR3 DNA sequence: TGTGCCAGCAGCGAGGGCAGGTACACCTACGAGCAGTACTTC.